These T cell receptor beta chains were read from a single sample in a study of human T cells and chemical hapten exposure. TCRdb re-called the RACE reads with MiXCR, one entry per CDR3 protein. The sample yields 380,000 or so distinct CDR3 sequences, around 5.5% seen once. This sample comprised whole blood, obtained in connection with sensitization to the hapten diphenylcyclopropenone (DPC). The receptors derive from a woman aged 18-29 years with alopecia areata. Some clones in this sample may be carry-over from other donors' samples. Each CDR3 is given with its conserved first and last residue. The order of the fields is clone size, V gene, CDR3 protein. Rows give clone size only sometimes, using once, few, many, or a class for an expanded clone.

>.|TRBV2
CAGGTRINEQFF
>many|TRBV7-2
CASRLTGLAGATYEQYF
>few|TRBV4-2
CASSQEGGRTVQETQYF
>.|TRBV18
CASSRDTLRGEQYF
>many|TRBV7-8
CASSLKDAEGSNQPQHF
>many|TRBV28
CASSPAGGSTDTQYF
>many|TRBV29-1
CSVDPPGTSGTDTQYF
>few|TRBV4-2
CASSQEGALNTGELFF
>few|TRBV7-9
CASSRSTGDNQPQHF
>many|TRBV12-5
CASGQPVMGYGYTF
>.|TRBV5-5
CASSLGYGQGSYEQYF
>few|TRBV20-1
CSARGPGQSNTGELFF
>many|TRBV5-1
CASSLRQGSHEQYF
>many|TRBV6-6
CASSYDPGQSYGYTF
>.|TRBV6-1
CASGRTGTYQETQYF
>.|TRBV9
CASSVDIRPDTQYF
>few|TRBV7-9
CASNPGRGLNELLF
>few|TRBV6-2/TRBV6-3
CASSTWTGSTEAFF
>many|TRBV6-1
CASRANWFNRSEAFF
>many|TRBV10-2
CASSLNRGGNTEAFF
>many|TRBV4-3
CASSLRPSGNEQFF
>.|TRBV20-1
CSASLTSGTYEQYF
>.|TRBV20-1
CSASGRTGNINYGYTF
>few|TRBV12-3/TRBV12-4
CASSLSRGTGELFF
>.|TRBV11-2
CASSLAVTSGGDTQYF
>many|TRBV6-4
CASSEGGGETDTQYF
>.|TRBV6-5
CASSYAAGNYGYTF
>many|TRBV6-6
CASSYVAGAGNTIYF
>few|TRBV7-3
CASSAGQGRPLHF
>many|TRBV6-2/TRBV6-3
CATTGGASNEQFF
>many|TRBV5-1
CASSLAIKGESDTQYF
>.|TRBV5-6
CASMGDTEAFF
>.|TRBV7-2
CASSFGLRDTQYF
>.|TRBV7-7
CASIVTGGYNEQFF
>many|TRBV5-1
CASSLQGRRMNTEAFF
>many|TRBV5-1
CASSPGTGVSGANVLTF
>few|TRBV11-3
CASSLDRLGAGANTGELFF
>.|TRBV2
CASRMQEETQYF
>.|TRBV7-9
CASSLVVRNTIYF